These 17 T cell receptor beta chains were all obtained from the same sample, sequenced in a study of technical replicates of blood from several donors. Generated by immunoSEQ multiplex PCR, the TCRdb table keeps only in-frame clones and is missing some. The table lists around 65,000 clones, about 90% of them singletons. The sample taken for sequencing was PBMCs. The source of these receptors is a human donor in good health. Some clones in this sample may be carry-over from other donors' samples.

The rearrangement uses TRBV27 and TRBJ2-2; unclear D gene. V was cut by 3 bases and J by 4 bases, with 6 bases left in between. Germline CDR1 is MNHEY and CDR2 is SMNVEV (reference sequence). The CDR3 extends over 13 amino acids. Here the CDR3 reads CASSLSPTGELFF. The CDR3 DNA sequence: TGTGCCAGCAGTTTGAGCCCCACCGGGGAGCTGTTTTTT.

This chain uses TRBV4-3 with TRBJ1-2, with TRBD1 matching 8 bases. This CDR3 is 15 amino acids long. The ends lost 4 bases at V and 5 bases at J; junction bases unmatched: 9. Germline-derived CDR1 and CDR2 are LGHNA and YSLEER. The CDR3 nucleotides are TGCGCCAGCAGCCTAACGACAGGGGAGGGTTATGGCTACACCTTC. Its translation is CASSLTTGEGYGYTF.

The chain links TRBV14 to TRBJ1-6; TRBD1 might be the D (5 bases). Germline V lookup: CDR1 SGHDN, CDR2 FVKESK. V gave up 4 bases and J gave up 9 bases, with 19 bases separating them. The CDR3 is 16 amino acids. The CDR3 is CASSPWTLGNSSPLHF. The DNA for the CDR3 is TGTGCCAGCAGCCCCTGGACATTGGGTAATAGTTCACCCCTCCACTTT.

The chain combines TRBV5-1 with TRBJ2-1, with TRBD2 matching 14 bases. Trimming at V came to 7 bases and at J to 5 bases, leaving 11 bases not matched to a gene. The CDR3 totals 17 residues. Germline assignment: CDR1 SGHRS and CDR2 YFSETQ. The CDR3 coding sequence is TGCGCCAGCCGGGGGACTAGCGGGGGAGGGATCCACAATGAGCAGTTCTTC. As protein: CASRGTSGGGIHNEQFF.

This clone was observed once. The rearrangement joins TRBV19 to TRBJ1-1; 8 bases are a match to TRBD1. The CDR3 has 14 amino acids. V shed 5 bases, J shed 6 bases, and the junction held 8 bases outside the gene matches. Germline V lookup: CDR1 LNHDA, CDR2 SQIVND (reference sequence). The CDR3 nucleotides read TGTGCCAGTAGTGCCAGGGACAGGCCCCCTGAAGCTTTCTTT. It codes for CASSARDRPPEAFF.

CDR3 nucleotides: TGTGCCAGCAGCTTGGGAGGGACAGAGACCTACGAGCAGTACTTC. Translation gives CASSLGGTETYEQYF. The chain links TRBV5-5 to TRBJ2-7; 7 positions agree with TRBD1. The CDR3 is 15 residues long. CDR1 and CDR2 (germline): SGHKS, YYEKEE (reference sequence). V was clipped by 0 bases and J by 2 bases; unmatched bases: 5.

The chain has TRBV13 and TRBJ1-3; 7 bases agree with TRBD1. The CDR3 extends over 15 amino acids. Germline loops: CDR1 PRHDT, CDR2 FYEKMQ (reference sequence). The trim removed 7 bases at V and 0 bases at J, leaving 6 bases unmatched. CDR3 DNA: TGTGCCAGCATCGAGAAGGGGGCCTCTGGAAACACCATATATTTT. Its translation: CASIEKGASGNTIYF.

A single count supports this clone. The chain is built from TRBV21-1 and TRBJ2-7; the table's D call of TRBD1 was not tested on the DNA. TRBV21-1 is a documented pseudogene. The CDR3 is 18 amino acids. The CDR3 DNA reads TGTGCCAGCAGTACCGAGAGGGCAGGGGAATTGAGTTCCTACGAGCAGTACTTC. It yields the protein CASSTERAGELSSYEQYF.

CDR3 protein: CASSQVLPGQHSSYEQYF. In DNA form, the CDR3 reads TGCGCCAGCAGCCAAGTATTACCGGGACAGCATTCCTCCTACGAGCAGTACTTC. This rearrangement joins TRBV4-1 to TRBJ2-7; 7 nucleotides align to TRBD1. Trimming took 1 base from V and 0 from J; bases not matched to a gene: 12. The CDR3 has 18 residues. Looked up from germline, CDR1 is MGHRA and CDR2 is YSYEKL.

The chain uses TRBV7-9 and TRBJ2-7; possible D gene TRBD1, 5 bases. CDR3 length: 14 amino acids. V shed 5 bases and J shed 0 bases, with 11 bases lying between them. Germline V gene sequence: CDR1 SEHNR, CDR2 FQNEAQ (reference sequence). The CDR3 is CASSETAGSYEQYF. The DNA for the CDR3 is TGTGCCAGCAGCGAGACAGCAGGCTCCTACGAGCAGTACTTC.

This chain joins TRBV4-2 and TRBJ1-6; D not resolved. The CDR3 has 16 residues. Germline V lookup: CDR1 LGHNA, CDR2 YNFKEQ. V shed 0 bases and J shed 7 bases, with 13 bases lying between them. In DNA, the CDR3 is TGTGCCAGCAGCCAAGATGAGGGATTTCGGAATTCACCCCTCCACTTT. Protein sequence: CASSQDEGFRNSPLHF.

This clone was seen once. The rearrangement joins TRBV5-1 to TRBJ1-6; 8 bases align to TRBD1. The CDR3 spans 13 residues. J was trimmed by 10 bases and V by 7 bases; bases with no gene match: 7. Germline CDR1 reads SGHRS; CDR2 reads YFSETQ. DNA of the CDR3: TGCGCCAGCGGTCAGACAGGGGACTCACCCCTCCACTTT. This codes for CASGQTGDSPLHF.

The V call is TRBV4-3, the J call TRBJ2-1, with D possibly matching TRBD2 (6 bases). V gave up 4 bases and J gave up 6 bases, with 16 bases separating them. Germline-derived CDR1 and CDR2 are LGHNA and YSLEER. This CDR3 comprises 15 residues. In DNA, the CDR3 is TGCGCCAGCAGCCCGGGGGTGAGGATGGCCAATGAGCAGTTCTTC. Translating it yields CASSPGVRMANEQFF.

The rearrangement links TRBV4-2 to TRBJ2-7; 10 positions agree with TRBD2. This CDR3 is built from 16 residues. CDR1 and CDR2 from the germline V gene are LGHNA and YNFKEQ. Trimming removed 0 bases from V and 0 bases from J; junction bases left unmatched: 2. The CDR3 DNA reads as TGTGCCAGCAGCCAAGATCCTAGCGGGGGCTCCTACGAGCAGTACTTC. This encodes CASSQDPSGGSYEQYF.

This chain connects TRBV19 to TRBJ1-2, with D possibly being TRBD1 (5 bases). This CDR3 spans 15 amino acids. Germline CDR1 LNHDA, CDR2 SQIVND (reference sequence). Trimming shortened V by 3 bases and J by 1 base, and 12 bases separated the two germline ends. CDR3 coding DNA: TGTGCCAGTAGTATTGGACACGGCCTTAACTATGGCTACACCTTC. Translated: CASSIGHGLNYGYTF.

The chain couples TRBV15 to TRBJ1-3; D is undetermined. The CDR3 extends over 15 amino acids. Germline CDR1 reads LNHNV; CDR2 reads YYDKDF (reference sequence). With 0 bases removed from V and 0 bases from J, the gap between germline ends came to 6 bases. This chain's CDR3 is CATSREAFSGNTIYF. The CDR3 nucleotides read TGTGCCACCAGCAGAGAGGCATTCTCTGGAAACACCATATATTTT. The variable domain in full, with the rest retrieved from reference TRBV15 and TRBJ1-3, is DAMVIQNPRYQVTQFGKPVTLSCSQTLNHNVMYWYQQKSSQAPKLLFHYYDKDFNNEADTPDNFQSRRPNTSFCFLDIRSPGLGDTAMYLCATSREAFSGNTIYFGEGSWLTVV.

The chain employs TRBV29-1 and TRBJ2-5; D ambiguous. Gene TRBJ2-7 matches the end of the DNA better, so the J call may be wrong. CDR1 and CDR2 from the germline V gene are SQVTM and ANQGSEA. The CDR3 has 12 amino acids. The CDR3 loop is CSAETESYEQYF. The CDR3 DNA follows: TGCAGCGCAGAAACAGAGAGCTACGAGCAGTACTTC.